This section outlines one TCR beta chain sequence together with its context. This sample is drawn from a study of blood T cell repertoires in COVID-19. Study overall: Acute and convalescent COVID-19 specimens originated in the United States, Italy and Spain. PBMCs, B-cell-depleted T cells, or T cells were the source of the cDNA or gDNA that made up the material.

The CDR3 loop spans 15 amino acids. Trimming left V 4 bases short and J 5 bases short, with 18 bases between. Germline assignment: CDR1 SGHRS and CDR2 YFSETQ. Original analysis: Reference gene primer amplification in the assay estimated nucleated cell counts. Method: immunoSEQ multiplex PCR; TCRdb's copy keeps in-frame clones and lacks some. V and J calls plus clone size are reproduced from that table; the DNA served to infer D and trimming. The sample lists some 140,000 clones, 75% to 90% occurring once. The chain carries TRBV5-1 and TRBJ2-5; D perhaps matches TRBD2 (7 bases). The receptor was isolated from a human donor in a cohort sampled during active COVID-19. The sample comprised peripheral blood. For the CDR3, the DNA is TGCGCCAGCAGCCTCAACAGGGAGGGGTGGGAGACCCAGTACTTC. Translation: CASSLNREGWETQYF.